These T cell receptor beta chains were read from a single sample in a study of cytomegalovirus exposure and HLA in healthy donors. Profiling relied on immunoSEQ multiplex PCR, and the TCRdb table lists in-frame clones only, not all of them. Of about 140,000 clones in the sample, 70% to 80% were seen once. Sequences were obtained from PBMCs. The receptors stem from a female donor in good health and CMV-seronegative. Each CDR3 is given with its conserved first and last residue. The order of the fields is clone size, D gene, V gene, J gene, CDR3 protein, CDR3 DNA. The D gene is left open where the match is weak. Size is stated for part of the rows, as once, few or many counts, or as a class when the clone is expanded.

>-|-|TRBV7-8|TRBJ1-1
CATGGTEAFF
TGTGCCACCGGGGGGACTGAAGCTTTCTTT
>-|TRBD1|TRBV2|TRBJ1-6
CASSEARAGGAGSSPLHF
TGTGCCAGCAGTGAAGCTCGGGCAGGGGGCGCGGGTTCCTCACCCCTCCACTTT
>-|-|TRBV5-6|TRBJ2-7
CASSVQGGGYYEQYF
TGTGCCAGCAGCGTACAGGGAGGGGGATACTACGAGCAGTACTTC
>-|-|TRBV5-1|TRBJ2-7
CASSLGDNSYEQYF
TGCGCCAGCAGCTTAGGGGACAACTCCTACGAGCAGTACTTC
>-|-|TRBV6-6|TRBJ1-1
CAATAEAFF
TGTGCAGCGACAGCCGAAGCTTTCTTT
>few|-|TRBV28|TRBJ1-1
CASSSPAENTEAFF
TGTGCCAGCAGTTCCCCCGCAGAGAACACTGAAGCTTTCTTT
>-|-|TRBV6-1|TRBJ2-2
CASSYSPTGELFF
TGTGCCAGCAGTTATAGCCCGACCGGGGAGCTGTTTTTT
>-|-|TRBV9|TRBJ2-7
CASSVDVGLYEQYF
TGTGCCAGCAGCGTAGATGTGGGGCTGTACGAGCAGTACTTC
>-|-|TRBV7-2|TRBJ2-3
CASSSTTSSLDTQYF
TGTGCCAGCAGCTCCACGACATCTTCCTTGGATACGCAGTATTTT
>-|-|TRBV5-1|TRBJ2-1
CASSLDPGPNEQFF
TGCGCCAGCAGCTTGGACCCAGGGCCTAATGAGCAGTTCTTC
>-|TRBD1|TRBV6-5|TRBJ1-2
CASSYSSGTGGARTF
TGTGCCAGCAGTTACTCGTCTGGGACAGGGGGCGCCCGCACCTTC